A selection of T cell receptor beta chains follows, all from one sample in a study of cytomegalovirus exposure and HLA in healthy donors. Profiling relied on immunoSEQ multiplex PCR, and the TCRdb table lists in-frame clones only, not all of them. Of roughly 70,000 clones in the sample, around 72% were seen once. Source material: PBMCs. The origin of the receptors is a male donor in good health and CMV-seropositive. The CDR3 runs from the conserved cysteine through the conserved F or W. D genes are given only for firm matches. Rows may omit the clone size; those that give it use once, few, many or a size class.

-	TRBV18	few	TRBJ2-7	TGTGCCAGCTCACCGACGACAGGCAAAGAGCAGTACTTC	CASSPTTGKEQYF
TRBD2	TRBV5-6	few	TRBJ2-1	TGTGCCAGCAGCTTGAGGGTCAGGAGCGGGGGTTTCTCCTACAATGAGCAGTTCTTC	CASSLRVRSGGFSYNEQFF
TRBD1	TRBV11-2	-	TRBJ1-2	TGTGCCAGCAGCTCCAACCCTCGGACAGGGAAGGGTAACTATGGCTACACCTTC	CASSSNPRTGKGNYGYTF
-	TRBV19	-	TRBJ1-2	TGTGCCAGTAGTAATCGGCAGGGTTCCTACACCTTC	CASSNRQGSYTF
-	TRBV5-1	-	TRBJ2-1	TGCGCCAGCAGCATAGCGGCACCCTACAATGAGCAGTTCTTC	CASSIAAPYNEQFF
TRBD1	TRBV5-6	-	TRBJ2-1	TGTGCCAGCAGCTTGACAGGGGGATCCTACAATGAGCAGTTCTTC	CASSLTGGSYNEQFF
TRBD1	TRBV10-3	-	TRBJ1-6	TGTGCCATCCAAGGGACAGGGGATTCACCCCTCCACTTT	CAIQGTGDSPLHF
-	TRBV10-3	-	TRBJ2-1	TGTGCCATCAGTCTATTGGGACCCTCAAGGGGGGAGCAGTTCTTC	CAISLLGPSRGEQFF
-	TRBV14	-	TRBJ1-2	TGTGCCAGCAGCCCTGACTTCCTCATTAACTATGGCTACACCTTC	CASSPDFLINYGYTF
TRBD2	TRBV7-2	-	TRBJ2-2	TGTGCCAGCAGCTTTGGCAGGACTAGGCCCGGGGAGCTGTTTTTT	CASSFGRTRPGELFF
TRBD2	TRBV4-1	-	TRBJ2-5	TGCGCCAGCAGCCAAGGGGCTAGCGGGGGAGTTGAGACCCAGTACTTC	CASSQGASGGVETQYF
-	TRBV9	-	TRBJ1-4	TGTGCCAGCAGCGTAGGGTATCAGGGCCCCGGGGAAAAACTGTTTTTT	CASSVGYQGPGEKLFF
-	TRBV28	-	TRBJ2-7	TGTGCCAGCAGCCGTACAGGCGCCCTCTCCTACGAGCAGTACTTC	CASSRTGALSYEQYF
TRBD1	TRBV27	-	TRBJ1-6	TGTGCCAGCAGTCTGGGACAGGGTTATTCACCCCTCCACTTT	CASSLGQGYSPLHF
TRBD1	TRBV30	-	TRBJ2-7	TGTGCCTGCGTAGGACAGGGGACTTACGAGCAGTACTTC	CACVGQGTYEQYF
-	TRBV19	-	TRBJ1-4	TGTGCCAGTAGGGGAGGACTCTTGAATGAAAAACTGTTTTTT	CASRGGLLNEKLFF
-	TRBV7-9	-	TRBJ2-1	TGTGCCAGCAGCTTCCGGGGGAGATACAATGAGCAGTTCTTC	CASSFRGRYNEQFF
TRBD1	TRBV7-2	few	TRBJ1-4	TGTGCCAGCAGCAATAACAGGGGCCTAGGTGAAAAACTGTTTTTT	CASSNNRGLGEKLFF
-	TRBV21-1	-	TRBJ1-5	TGTGCCAGCAGCAAATTCCCGTCAGGGGAAGGTAATCAGCCCCAGCATTTT	CASSKFPSGEGNQPQHF
-	TRBV30	-	TRBJ1-5	TGTGCCTGGAATCAGGGCGGCAATCAGCCCCAGCATTTT	CAWNQGGNQPQHF
-	TRBV10-3	-	TRBJ2-5	TGTGCCATCAGTGACCCCGTGGCGACTCGGGAGACCCAGTACTTC	CAISDPVATRETQYF
-	TRBV4-1	-	TRBJ1-6	TGCGCCAGCAGCCAAGCCCCGAGCTCCTATAATTCACCCCTCCACTTT	CASSQAPSSYNSPLHF
-	TRBV15	-	TRBJ1-1	TGTGCCACCAGCAGACGAGCGGACACTGAAGCTTTCTTT	CATSRRADTEAFF
-	TRBV6-5	-	TRBJ2-5	TGTGCCAGCAGTTTAACAGTGGGCTCGAAAGAGACCCAGTACTTC	CASSLTVGSKETQYF
-	TRBV11-2	few	TRBJ1-5	TGTGCCAGCAGCTTTGAAAGCTATCAGCCCCAGCATTTT	CASSFESYQPQHF
-	TRBV6-1	-	TRBJ1-2	TGTGCCAGCAGTGAATCATCCAGGATCAGCGGCTACACCTTC	CASSESSRISGYTF
TRBD1	TRBV6-1	-	TRBJ2-2	TGTGCCAGCTCTCAAGGGACAGTGCTCGGGGAGCTGTTTTTT	CASSQGTVLGELFF